This T cell receptor (beta chain) was captured in a study of human T cells and chemical hapten exposure. Whole-study results and caveats: PT1 expanded TCR numbers rose with patch test score.

Points on this clonotype: Its antigen remains unknown.

The V gene's germline CDR1 is MNHEY and CDR2 SVGEGT. This CDR3 has 13 amino acids. Losses at the gene ends were 7 bases for V and 5 bases for J; bases not matched to a gene: 4. TCRdb called the RACE reads again in MiXCR, with one record for every CDR3 protein. Of 60,000 to 70,000 distinct CDR3 sequences listed, approximately 10% are singletons. Documented time point: pre-sensitization, week 0. The treatment here: therapeutic diphenylcyclopropenone sensitization with weekly scalp DPC. Venepuncture was done earlier than the placement of each patch test. Researchers extracted total RNA from unfractionated whole blood.

The source material was whole blood, sampled in connection with sensitization to the hapten diphenylcyclopropenone (DPC). The sequence came from a woman aged 45 to 65 with alopecia areata. Some clones in this sample may be carry-over from other donors' samples. The genes are TRBV6-2 or TRBV6-3 and TRBJ1-5; TRBD1 agrees at 8 bases. For the CDR3, the DNA is TGTGCCAGCACCAGGACAGGGCATCAGCCCCAGCATTTT. It translates to CASTRTGHQPQHF.